The 10 T cell receptor gamma chains presented below share a single source sample, sequenced in a study of Vδ1+ human thymocytes. The template was reverse-transcribed extracted RNA. Pooled V-gene forward primers with one constant-region reverse primer generated the CDR3 amplicons by multiplex PCR. TCRdb reapplied CATT to the multiplex PCR reads. Among more than 9,000 gamma-chain clones listed, roughly 45% were seen once. These receptors have no identified antigens. Study results and caveats: Highly polyclonal TRG and TRD repertoires with Gaussian CDR3 length distributions appeared in thymus.

Sample: Vdelta1+ gamma-delta thymocytes from the thymus. The sample's subset: FACS-sorted CD3+ TCRalphabeta- TCRVdelta1+ TCRVdelta2- thymocytes. Receptor source: a boy less than two years old who had congenital heart surgery.

As for this clone: A much larger clone is a single base away; this may be a read error. The V and J genes are TRGV9 and TRGJ1 or TRGJ2. The J gene, left out of TCRdb, was set here by checking the DNA against germline. The CDR3 length is 13 residues. Losses at the gene ends were 1 base for V and 3 bases for J; bases not matched to a gene: 3. The germline V gene has CDR1 GITISATS and CDR2 ISYDGTV (reference sequence). The CDR3 DNA sequence: TGTGCCTTGTGGGAGGTCCCTTATTATAAGAAACTCTTT. It specifies CALWEVPYYKKLF.

The chain uses TRGV3 and TRGJ1 or TRGJ2. No J segment appears in TCRdb, so it was assigned here by matching the sequence to germline. The CDR3 loop spans 11 amino acids. Germline CDR1 VTNTFY, CDR2 YDVSTARD (reference sequence). The junction had 6 bases not matched to a gene; V was cut back by 4 bases and J by 9 bases. The CDR3 nucleotides read TGTGCCACCTGGGATTTAAGTAAGAAACTCTTT. This translates into CATWDLSKKLF.

The chain joins TRGV3 to TRGJ1 or TRGJ2. TCRdb lists no J gene, so it was determined here by aligning the DNA to germline. The CDR3 is 17 residues long. The ends lost 0 bases at V and 4 bases at J; junction bases unmatched: 15. CDR1 is VTNTFY, CDR2 YDVSTARD, per germline (reference sequence). The CDR3 sequence: CATWDRRMVIGYYKKLF. The CDR3 DNA reads as TGTGCCACCTGGGACAGGCGGATGGTGATCGGGTATTATAAGAAACTCTTT.

This chain uses TRGV4 with TRGJ1 or TRGJ2. The J gene comes from matching the DNA to germline here; TCRdb lacks it. From germline, CDR1 is EGSTGY and CDR2 YDSYTSSV. V gave up 2 bases and J gave up 6 bases; unmatched junction bases: 7. The CDR3 spans 13 residues. The CDR3, as DNA: TGTGCCACCTGGGATGAATTGTTTTATAAGAAACTCTTT. Translation gives CATWDELFYKKLF.

Details on this clone: This same CDR3 is encoded by further DNA sequences in the sample. The chain uses TRGV3 and TRGJ1 or TRGJ2. TCRdb leaves out the J gene; it was filled in here by matching the DNA to germline. After removal of 2 bases from V and 12 bases from J, the junction contained 7 bases not matched to a gene. Germline-derived CDR1 and CDR2 are VTNTFY and YDVSTARD (reference sequence). This CDR3 spans 11 amino acids. CDR3 DNA: TGTGCCACCTGGGACAAGGGTCGGAAACTCTTT. Protein product: CATWDKGRKLF.

In regard to this clone: The sample has other DNA sequences that encode this CDR3 too. The chain combines TRGV4 with TRGJ1 or TRGJ2. TCRdb leaves out the J gene; it was filled in here by matching the DNA to germline. The J segment lost 7 bases and the V segment lost 0 bases, leaving 6 bases of the junction unmatched. The germline gives CDR1 EGSTGY, CDR2 YDSYTSSV. The CDR3 covers 13 residues. The CDR3 DNA follows: TGTGCCACCTGGGATGGGCTCGGGTATAAGAAACTCTTT. Encoded protein: CATWDGLGYKKLF.

The table lists this clone with a few counts. This sequence may be a read error, since a much larger clone differs from it by one base. The chain is built from TRGV5 and TRGJ1 or TRGJ2. CDR1 and CDR2 from the germline V gene are VINAFY and YDVSNSKD. The CDR3 is 12 amino acids. The trim removed 0 bases at V and 7 bases at J, leaving 3 bases unmatched. The DNA for the CDR3 is TGTGCCACCTGGGACAGGCCCTATAAGAAACTCTTT. Protein sequence: CATWDRPYKKLF.

Concerning this clone itself: Other DNA sequences of this sample code for an identical CDR3. This chain links TRGV2 with TRGJ1 or TRGJ2. V shed 1 base, J shed 8 bases, and the junction held 2 bases outside the gene matches. CDR1 and CDR2 (germline): EGSNGY, YDSYNSKV. This CDR3 region has 11 residues. This CDR3 reads CATWDGHKKLF. For the CDR3, the DNA is TGTGCCACCTGGGACGGTCATAAGAAACTCTTT.

This clone has just one count. The V call is TRGV4, the J call TRGJ1 or TRGJ2. The J gene is not listed in TCRdb, so it was assigned here from a DNA match to germline. Germline values: CDR1 EGSTGY, CDR2 YDSYTSSV. This CDR3 is 14 amino acids long. V trimming: 0 bases; J trimming: 3 bases; junction bases outside the gene matches: 5. The CDR3 DNA follows: TGTGCCACCTGGGATGGGCCGGTTTATTATAAGAAACTCTTT. Its translation is CATWDGPVYYKKLF.

With the J gene uncalled, the V gene is TRGV9. CDR3 length: 17 residues. Germline V gene lookup returns CDR1 GITISATS and CDR2 ISYDGTV (reference sequence). The CDR3 bases are TGTGCCTTGTGGGAGGTGCATTGTGGGTTTCGGAGAGGGGGAAAACTCTTT. This codes for CALWEVHCGFRRGGKLF.